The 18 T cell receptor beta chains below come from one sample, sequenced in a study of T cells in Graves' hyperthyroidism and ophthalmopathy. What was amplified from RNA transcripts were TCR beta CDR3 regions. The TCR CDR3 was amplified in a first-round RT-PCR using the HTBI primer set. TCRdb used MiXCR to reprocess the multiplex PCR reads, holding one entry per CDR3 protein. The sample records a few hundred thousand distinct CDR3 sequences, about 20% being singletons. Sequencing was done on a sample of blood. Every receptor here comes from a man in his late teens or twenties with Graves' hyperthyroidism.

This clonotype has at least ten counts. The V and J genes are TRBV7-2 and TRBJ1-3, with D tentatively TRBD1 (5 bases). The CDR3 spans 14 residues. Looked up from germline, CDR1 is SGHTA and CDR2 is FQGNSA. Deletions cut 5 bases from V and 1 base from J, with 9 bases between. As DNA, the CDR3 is TGTGCCAGCAGCCGCGAGGGGTCTGGAAACACCATATATTTT. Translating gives CASSREGSGNTIYF.

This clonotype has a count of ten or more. This CDR3 is CASSLAPDYEQYF. CDR3 nucleotides: TGTGCCAGCAGCTTAGCCCCAGATTACGAGCAGTACTTC. V and J are TRBV11-2 and TRBJ2-7; D is ambiguous. This CDR3 contains 13 residues. Germline V gene data show CDR1 as SGHAT and CDR2 as FQNNGV. The V and J ends lost 1 base and 4 bases respectively, with 8 bases between them. The full variable domain, in which reference TRBV11-2 and TRBJ2-7 provide the parts outside the CDR3, is EAGVAQSPRYKIIEKRQSVAFWCNPISGHATLYWYQQILGQGPKLLIQFQNNGVVDDSQLPKDRFSAERLKGVDSTLKIQPAKLEDSAVYLCASSLAPDYEQYFGPGTRLTVT.

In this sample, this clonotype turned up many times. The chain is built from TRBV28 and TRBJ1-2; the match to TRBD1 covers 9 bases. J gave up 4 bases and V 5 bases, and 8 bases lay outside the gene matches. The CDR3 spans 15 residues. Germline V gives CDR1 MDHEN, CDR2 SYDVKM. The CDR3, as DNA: TGTGCCAGCAGTCCTTGGGACAGGGTTTTCTATGGCTACACCTTC. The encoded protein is CASSPWDRVFYGYTF.

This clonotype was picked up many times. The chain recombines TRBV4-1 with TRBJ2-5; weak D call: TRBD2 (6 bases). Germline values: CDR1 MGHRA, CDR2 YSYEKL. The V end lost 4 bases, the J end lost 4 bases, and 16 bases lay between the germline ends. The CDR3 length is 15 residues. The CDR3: CASSRFGGEGETQYF. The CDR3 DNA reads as TGCGCCAGCAGCCGATTCGGAGGGGAAGGAGAGACCCAGTACTTC.

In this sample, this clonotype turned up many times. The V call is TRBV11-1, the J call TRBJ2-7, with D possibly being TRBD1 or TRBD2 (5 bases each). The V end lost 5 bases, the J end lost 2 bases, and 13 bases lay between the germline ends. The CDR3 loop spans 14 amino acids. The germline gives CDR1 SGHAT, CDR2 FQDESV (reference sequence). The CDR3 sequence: CASSNRDLTYEQYF. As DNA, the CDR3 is TGTGCCAGCAGCAACCGGGACCTGACCTACGAGCAGTACTTC.

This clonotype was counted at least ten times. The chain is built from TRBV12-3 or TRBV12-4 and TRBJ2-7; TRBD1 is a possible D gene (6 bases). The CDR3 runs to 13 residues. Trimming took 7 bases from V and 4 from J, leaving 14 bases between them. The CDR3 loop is CASKGDSLYEQYF. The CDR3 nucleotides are TGTGCCAGCAAGGGGGATTCCTTGTACGAGCAGTACTTC.

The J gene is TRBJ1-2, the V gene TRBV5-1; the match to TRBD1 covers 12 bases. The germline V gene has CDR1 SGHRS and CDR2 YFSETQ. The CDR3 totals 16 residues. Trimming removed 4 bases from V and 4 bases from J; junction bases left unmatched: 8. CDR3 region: CASSAGQGALAYGYTF. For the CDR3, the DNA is TGCGCCAGCAGCGCGGGACAGGGGGCCCTAGCCTATGGCTACACCTTC.

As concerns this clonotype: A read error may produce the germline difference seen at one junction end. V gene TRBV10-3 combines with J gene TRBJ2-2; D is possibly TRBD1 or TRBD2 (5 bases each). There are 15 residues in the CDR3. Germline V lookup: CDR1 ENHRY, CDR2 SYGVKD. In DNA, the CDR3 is TGTGCCAGCAGTGAGTCGATGGGGGACGCCGGGGAGCTGTTTTTC. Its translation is CASSESMGDAGELFF.

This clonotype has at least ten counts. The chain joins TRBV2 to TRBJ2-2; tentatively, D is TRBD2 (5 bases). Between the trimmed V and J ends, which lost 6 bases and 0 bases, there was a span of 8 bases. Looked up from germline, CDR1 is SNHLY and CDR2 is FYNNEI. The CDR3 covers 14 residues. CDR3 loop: CASRADTNTGELFF. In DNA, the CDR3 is TGTGCCAGCAGAGCGGATACGAACACCGGGGAGCTGTTTTTT.

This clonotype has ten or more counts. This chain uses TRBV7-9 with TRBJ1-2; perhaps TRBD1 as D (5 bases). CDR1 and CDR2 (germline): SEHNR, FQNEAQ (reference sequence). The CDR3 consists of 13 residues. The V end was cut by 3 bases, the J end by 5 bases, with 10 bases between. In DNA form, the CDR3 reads TGTGCCAGCAGCTTGTCCAGGGAGTATGGCTACACCTTC. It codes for CASSLSREYGYTF.

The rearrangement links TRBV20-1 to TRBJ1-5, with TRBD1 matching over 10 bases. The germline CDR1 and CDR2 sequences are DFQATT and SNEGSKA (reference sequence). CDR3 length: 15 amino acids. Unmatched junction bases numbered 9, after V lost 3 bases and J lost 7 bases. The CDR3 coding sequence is TGCAGTGCTAGGGGGGGACAGGGGATCCGGCAGCCCCAGCATTTT. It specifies CSARGGQGIRQPQHF.

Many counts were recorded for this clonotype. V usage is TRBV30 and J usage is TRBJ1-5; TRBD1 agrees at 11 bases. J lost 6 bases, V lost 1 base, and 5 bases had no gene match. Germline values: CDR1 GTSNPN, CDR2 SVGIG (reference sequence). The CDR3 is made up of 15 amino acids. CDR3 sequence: CAWSAWTGGLQPQHF. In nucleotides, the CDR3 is TGTGCCTGGAGTGCTTGGACAGGGGGCCTTCAGCCCCAGCATTTT.

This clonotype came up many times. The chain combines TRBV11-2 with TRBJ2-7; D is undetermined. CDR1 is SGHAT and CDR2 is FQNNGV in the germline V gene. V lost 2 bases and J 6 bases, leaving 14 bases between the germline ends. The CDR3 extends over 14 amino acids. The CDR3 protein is CASSLYNGPCEQYF. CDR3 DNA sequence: TGTGCCAGCAGCTTATACAACGGCCCCTGCGAGCAGTACTTC.

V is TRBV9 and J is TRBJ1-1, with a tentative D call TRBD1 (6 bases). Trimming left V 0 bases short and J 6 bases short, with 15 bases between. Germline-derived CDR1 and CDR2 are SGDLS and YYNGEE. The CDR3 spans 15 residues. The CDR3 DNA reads TGTGCCAGCAGCGTAGGGGATACAGGGACTTCTGAAGCTTTCTTT. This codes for CASSVGDTGTSEAFF.

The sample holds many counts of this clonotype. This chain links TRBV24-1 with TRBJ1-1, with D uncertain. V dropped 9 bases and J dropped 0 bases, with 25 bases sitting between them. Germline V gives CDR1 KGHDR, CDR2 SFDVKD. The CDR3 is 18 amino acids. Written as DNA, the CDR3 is TGTGCCACCGTACCCCGGATACGGAATCCATTTATGAACACTGAAGCTTTCTTT. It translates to CATVPRIRNPFMNTEAFF.

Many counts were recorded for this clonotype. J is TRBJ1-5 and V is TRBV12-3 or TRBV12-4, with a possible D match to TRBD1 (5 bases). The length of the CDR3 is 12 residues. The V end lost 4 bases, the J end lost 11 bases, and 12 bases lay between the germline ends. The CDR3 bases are TGTGCCAGCAGTTCCATATACAGGACCCAGCATTTT. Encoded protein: CASSSIYRTQHF.

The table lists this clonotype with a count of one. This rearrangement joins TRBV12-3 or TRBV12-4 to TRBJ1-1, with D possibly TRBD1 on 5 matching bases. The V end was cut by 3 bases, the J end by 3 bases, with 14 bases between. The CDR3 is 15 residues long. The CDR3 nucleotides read TGTGCCAGCAGTTTCTCGGAGGGGCGGTACACTGAAGCTTTCTTT. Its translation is CASSFSEGRYTEAFF.

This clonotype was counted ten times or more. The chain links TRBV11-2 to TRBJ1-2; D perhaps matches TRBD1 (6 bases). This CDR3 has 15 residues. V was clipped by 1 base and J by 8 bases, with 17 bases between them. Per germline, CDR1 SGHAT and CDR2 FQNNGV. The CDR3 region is CASSLVRAGVNGYTF. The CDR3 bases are TGTGCCAGCAGCTTAGTCCGCGCAGGGGTGAACGGCTACACCTTC.